Below are 24 T cell receptor beta chains sequenced from a single sample in a study of shared clonotypes between healthy human individuals. Some clones are missing from TCRdb's copy, which holds only in-frame ones; the method was immunoSEQ multiplex PCR. The sample comprises around 2.3 million clones, approximately 95% of which are singletons, and around 0.13% rests with the top ten. The sequenced sample consisted of naive CD4+ T cells sorted from blood. Sample subset: CD45RA+ positively selected. The receptors were gathered from a man aged 18-30 years in good health.

This chain uses TRBV7-4 with TRBJ2-7; the D gene is possibly TRBD2 (5 bases). Germline V gene lookup returns CDR1 SGHVT and CDR2 SQSDAQ. This CDR3 contains 19 residues. V lost 3 bases and J lost 0, with 24 bases in between. Here the CDR3 DNA reads TGTGCCAGCAGCTTGGTGGGGTTTAGTAGCGACGTACTCTCCTACGAGCAGTACTTC. Its protein product is CASSLVGFSSDVLSYEQYF.

This chain links TRBV5-1 with TRBJ1-3; D is unclear. The ends were cut back, 3 bases at V and 0 bases at J, with 10 bases in the middle. Germline CDR1 SGHRS, CDR2 YFSETQ. The CDR3 contains 15 residues. This chain's CDR3 is CASSSSENSGNTIYF. The CDR3, as DNA: TGCGCCAGCAGCTCCTCAGAAAACTCTGGAAACACCATATATTTT.

The CDR3 DNA reads as TGCGCCAGCAGCCTTGCCCCCACAGGGGTGGGAGAGACCCAGTACTTC. Its translation is CASSLAPTGVGETQYF. This chain joins TRBV5-1 and TRBJ2-5; 7 positions agree with TRBD1. Trimming at V came to 4 bases and at J to 4 bases, leaving 13 bases not matched to a gene. This CDR3 has 16 amino acids. Germline values: CDR1 SGHRS, CDR2 YFSETQ.

The chain recombines TRBV28 with TRBJ1-2; 8 bases agree with TRBD1. V gave up 4 bases and J gave up 7 bases; unmatched junction bases: 5. The CDR3 consists of 13 residues. Germline V gene data show CDR1 as MDHEN and CDR2 as SYDVKM. The CDR3 nucleotides read TGTGCCAGCAGTTCAGCAGGGGGCTTTGGCTACACCTTC. It yields the protein CASSSAGGFGYTF.

The chain's CDR3 is CAINDYNEQFF. The CDR3 DNA sequence: TGTGCCATCAACGACTACAATGAGCAGTTCTTC. The rearrangement links TRBV10-3 to TRBJ2-1; D gene ambiguous. The CDR3 is 11 amino acids. With 7 bases removed from V and 3 bases from J, the gap between germline ends came to 4 bases. The germline gives CDR1 ENHRY, CDR2 SYGVKD.

V usage is TRBV9 and J usage is TRBJ1-2; D unresolved. V was clipped by 2 bases and J by 6 bases, with 17 bases between them. The CDR3 totals 15 residues. CDR1 and CDR2 from the germline V gene are SGDLS and YYNGEE. The CDR3 here is CASSVTTGIGDGYTF. The CDR3 nucleotides read TGTGCCAGCAGCGTCACAACCGGAATAGGCGATGGCTACACCTTC.

This clone was observed once. The V and J genes are TRBV10-1 and TRBJ2-1, with D perhaps given as TRBD1 or TRBD2 (7 bases each). The CDR3 has 17 residues. With 5 bases removed from V and 1 base from J, the gap between germline ends came to 18 bases. From germline, CDR1 is WNHNN and CDR2 SYGVQD (reference sequence). CDR3 DNA sequence: TGCGCCAGCAGTAGAGACAGGGAGGGACATTCCTACAATGAGCAGTTCTTC. This codes for CASSRDREGHSYNEQFF.

The chain uses TRBV19 and TRBJ1-5, with 8 bases fitting TRBD1. The CDR3 runs 20 residues. The germline gives CDR1 LNHDA, CDR2 SQIVND (reference sequence). V lost 1 base, J lost 1 base, and 15 bases stayed unmatched. The CDR3 loop is CASSIGPRSGQGKSNQPQHF. The CDR3 bases are TGTGCCAGTAGTATAGGACCACGATCCGGACAGGGTAAAAGCAATCAGCCCCAGCATTTT.

This clone was observed a single time. This chain links TRBV5-6 with TRBJ2-2; TRBD1 agrees at 8 bases. V lost 0 bases and J lost 8; bases outside the gene matches: 3. Germline V CDR1 and CDR2: SGHDT, YYEEEE. This CDR3 spans 14 amino acids. CDR3 loop: CASSLARGLGELFF. The CDR3 region has the DNA TGTGCCAGCAGCTTGGCCAGGGGGCTGGGGGAGCTGTTTTTT.

The CDR3 DNA reads as TGTGCCACCGACAGGACGAATTCACCCCTCCACTTT. It is translated as CATDRTNSPLHF. V usage is TRBV7-9 and J usage is TRBJ1-6; D is possibly TRBD1 (6 bases). The CDR3 runs to 12 residues. Germline V gene lookup returns CDR1 SEHNR and CDR2 FQNEAQ (reference sequence). Trimming pared 10 bases from V and 7 bases from J, leaving 11 bases between.

The chain couples TRBV2 to TRBJ2-3; D unclear. Trimming cost V 7 bases and J 2 bases, with 4 bases left between them. CDR1 SNHLY and CDR2 FYNNEI come from the germline V gene. This CDR3 comprises 11 residues. CDR3 loop: CASTPTDTQYF. DNA for the CDR3: TGTGCCAGCACCCCCACAGATACGCAGTATTTT.

This clone was detected only once. The V call is TRBV6-4, the J call TRBJ1-5, with TRBD1 matching over 7 bases. The CDR3 has 14 residues. Trimming at V came to 8 bases and at J to 2 bases, leaving 6 bases not matched to a gene. Germline V gene data show CDR1 as MRHNA and CDR2 as SNTAGT. The CDR3 is CASPDGQGNQPQHF. CDR3 sequence (DNA): TGTGCCAGCCCGGACGGACAGGGCAATCAGCCCCAGCATTTT.

The chain employs TRBV5-1 and TRBJ1-1; no reliable D call. CDR1 and CDR2 from the germline V gene are SGHRS and YFSETQ. The CDR3 is 14 residues long. Deletions cut 1 base from V and 4 bases from J, with 11 bases between. CDR3 in amino acids: CASSLNPISTEAFF. The CDR3 coding sequence is TGCGCCAGCAGCTTGAACCCGATTAGCACTGAAGCTTTCTTT. The whole variable domain, remainder taken from reference TRBV5-1 and TRBJ1-1, is KAGVTQTPRYLIKTRGQQVTLSCSPISGHRSVSWYQQTPGQGLQFLFEYFSETQRNKGNFPGRFSGRQFSNSRSEMNVSTLELGDSALYLCASSLNPISTEAFFGQGTRLTVV.

The CDR3 region is CASSSAGSSYNSPLHF. The CDR3 region has the DNA TGTGCCAGCAGTTCCGCGGGGAGCTCCTATAATTCACCCCTCCACTTT. The genes are TRBV6-5 and TRBJ1-6, with D unclear. The CDR3 is 16 residues long. V lost 4 bases to trimming and J lost 0 bases, with 10 bases between them. Per the germline V gene, CDR1 is MNHEY and CDR2 is SVGAGI.

As regards this clone: Other nucleotide sequences in the sample specify the same CDR3. This chain connects TRBV5-1 to TRBJ2-1, with D uncertain. The CDR3 is 12 residues long. Germline CDR1 is SGHRS and CDR2 is YFSETQ. Between the trimmed V and J ends, which lost 4 bases and 6 bases, there was a span of 8 bases. This CDR3 is CASSLSGNEQFF. For the CDR3, the DNA is TGCGCCAGCAGCCTTTCGGGCAATGAGCAGTTCTTC.

V is TRBV29-1 and J is TRBJ1-1; D is unresolved. V lost 7 bases and J lost 1, with 13 bases in between. Germline V gene lookup returns CDR1 SQVTM and CDR2 ANQGSEA. The CDR3 runs 13 residues. The CDR3 nucleotides are TGCAGCGGCCACGCGCAGGCGAACACTGAAGCTTTCTTT. Its protein is CSGHAQANTEAFF.

V and J are TRBV19 and TRBJ1-5; D gene ambiguous. V was shortened by 7 bases and J by 0 bases, with 19 bases between the two germline ends. The germline V gene has CDR1 LNHDA and CDR2 SQIVND (reference sequence). This CDR3 has 17 residues. CDR3 coding DNA: TGTGCCAGTAACCGGGCCTTATCGACTGATAGCAATCAGCCCCAGCATTTT. Protein sequence: CASNRALSTDSNQPQHF.

In DNA form, the CDR3 reads TGTGCCAGCAGCTTGGTGCAGGGGGAAGGTACCGGGGAGCTGTTTTTT. Its protein product is CASSLVQGEGTGELFF. The chain combines TRBV5-6 with TRBJ2-2, with 7 bases matching TRBD1. V was pared by 0 bases and J by 5 bases, with 7 bases of the junction left unmatched. The CDR3 loop spans 16 amino acids. Germline V lookup: CDR1 SGHDT, CDR2 YYEEEE. Full variable domain (remainder filled in from reference TRBV5-6 and TRBJ2-2): DAGVTQSPTHLIKTRGQQVTLRCSPKSGHDTVSWYQQALGQGPQFIFQYYEEEERQRGNFPDRFSGHQFPNYSSELNVNALLLGDSALYLCASSLVQGEGTGELFFGEGSRLTVL.

The chain combines TRBV5-1 with TRBJ1-1; tentative D call: TRBD1 (5 bases). Trimming removed 2 bases at V and 1 base at J, with 12 bases between. The CDR3 contains 15 residues. Germline V gives CDR1 SGHRS, CDR2 YFSETQ. This CDR3 is CASSFTGTANTEAFF. CDR3 DNA sequence: TGCGCCAGCAGCTTTACCGGGACGGCGAACACTGAAGCTTTCTTT.

The J gene is TRBJ1-6, the V gene TRBV9, with D hard to call. The CDR3 sequence is 17 residues long. The germline V gene has CDR1 SGDLS and CDR2 YYNGEE. The V end lost 4 bases, the J end lost 5 bases, and 19 bases lay between the germline ends. DNA of the CDR3: TGTGCCAGCAGCCGAGACCTCCCAGGTCTCGATAATTCACCCCTCCACTTT. Protein product: CASSRDLPGLDNSPLHF.

V usage is TRBV5-4 and J usage is TRBJ1-2; D remains unclear. CDR1 is SGHNT and CDR2 is YYREEE in the germline V gene (reference sequence). There are 14 residues in the CDR3. V was trimmed by 2 bases and J by 4 bases, leaving 12 bases between them. The CDR3: CASSFAGNFYGYTF. The DNA for the CDR3 is TGTGCCAGCAGCTTTGCAGGAAATTTCTATGGCTACACCTTC.

This sequence joins TRBV5-1 and TRBJ2-3, with D perhaps matching TRBD1 (6 bases). CDR3 length: 16 amino acids. Germline assignment: CDR1 SGHRS and CDR2 YFSETQ. Trimming removed 4 bases from V and 0 bases from J, with 15 bases in between. The CDR3 DNA is TGCGCCAGCAGCCTGTCCGGGACACCGAGCACAGATACGCAGTATTTT. This sequence encodes CASSLSGTPSTDTQYF. The full variable domain, with the rest looked up from reference TRBV5-1 and TRBJ2-3, is KAGVTQTPRYLIKTRGQQVTLSCSPISGHRSVSWYQQTPGQGLQFLFEYFSETQRNKGNFPGRFSGRQFSNSRSEMNVSTLELGDSALYLCASSLSGTPSTDTQYFGPGTRLTVL.

In DNA form, the CDR3 reads TGCAGTGCTAAGGTGGGGGAGACCCAGTACTTC. Residues: CSAKVGETQYF. This chain links TRBV20-1 with TRBJ2-5; D gene uncertain. Trimming shortened V by 4 bases and J by 5 bases, and 8 bases separated the two germline ends. The length of the CDR3 is 11 residues. Germline assignment: CDR1 DFQATT and CDR2 SNEGSKA (reference sequence).

The chain links TRBV10-3 to TRBJ2-7; TRBD1 might be the D (5 bases). The CDR3 is made up of 12 amino acids. CDR1 is ENHRY and CDR2 is SYGVKD in the germline V gene. The V and J ends lost 8 bases and 3 bases respectively, with 11 bases between them. DNA for the CDR3: TGTGCCATCGGTGGACAAATCTACGAGCAGTACTTC. Residues: CAIGGQIYEQYF.